The 14 T cell receptor beta chains below were found in one sample sequenced in a study of T cells in Graves' hyperthyroidism and ophthalmopathy. Amplification yielded TCR beta CDR3 regions, with RNA transcripts as the source. The primer set for the first-round RT-PCR of the TCR CDR3 was HTBI. MiXCR, applied by TCRdb to the multiplex PCR reads, yields one record per CDR3 protein. Among more than 550,000 distinct CDR3 sequences listed, around 16% were seen once. Material for sequencing was blood. All receptors come from a man in his fifties with Graves' hyperthyroidism.

This clonotype was found many times. This chain connects TRBV6-1 to TRBJ1-4; D is ambiguous. V was trimmed by 6 bases and J by 0 bases, leaving 5 bases between them. Germline CDR1 reads MNHNS; CDR2 reads SASEGT. The CDR3 runs to 13 residues. This chain's CDR3 is CASRRATNEKLFF. Here the CDR3 DNA reads TGTGCCAGCAGACGAGCAACTAATGAAAAACTGTTTTTT.

Comments on this clonotype: The conserved phenylalanine or tryptophan is not found at the CDR3 terminus, so this likely reflects a read error. The gene calls are TRBV7-2 and TRBJ2-1; D is unclear. The V and J ends lost 5 bases and 0 bases respectively, with 8 bases between them. Germline loops: CDR1 SGHTA, CDR2 FQGNSA. CDR3 length: 14 residues. The chain's CDR3 is CASSLLSSYNEQFL. CDR3 nucleotide sequence: TGTGCCAGCAGCCTACTGTCCTCCTACAATGAGCAGTTCTTA.

Note on this clonotype: Possible read error: a much larger clone is one base away. The CDR3 DNA reads TGTGCCAGCTCACCAGCCAGCGGGATCGGGGAGGCCCAGTACTTC. This encodes CASSPASGIGEAQYF. This chain links TRBV18 with TRBJ2-5; TRBD2 matches 7 bases. The CDR3 runs to 15 residues. The V segment lost 2 bases and the J segment 9 bases; nucleotides outside the gene matches: 12. CDR1 is KGHSH and CDR2 is LQKENI in the germline V gene.

At least ten counts were recorded for this clonotype. The J gene is TRBJ2-7, the V gene TRBV13; D unclear. Trimming stripped 4 bases from V and 3 bases from J, with 13 bases between. The CDR3 has 14 amino acids. CDR1 and CDR2 from the germline V gene are PRHDT and FYEKMQ (reference sequence). CDR3 residues: CASSYGKKIYEQYF. CDR3 in DNA: TGTGCCAGCAGCTACGGTAAAAAAATCTACGAGCAGTACTTC. The full variable domain, its missing parts supplied by reference TRBV13 and TRBJ2-7, is AAGVIQSPRHLIKEKRETATLKCYPIPRHDTVYWYQQGPGQDPQFLISFYEKMQSDKGSIPDRFSAQQFSDYHSELNMSSLELGDSALYFCASSYGKKIYEQYFGPGTRLTVT.

In its sample, this clonotype was seen a few times. The chain carries TRBV29-1 and TRBJ2-5; D is unresolved. In germline, CDR1 is SQVTM, CDR2 ANQGSEA. V was clipped by 3 bases and J by 5 bases, with 10 bases between them. This CDR3 region has 12 residues. CDR3 sequence: CSVDTTRETQYF. In nucleotides, the CDR3 is TGCAGCGTTGACACTACAAGGGAGACCCAGTACTTC. The variable domain in full, completed from reference TRBV29-1 and TRBJ2-5, reads SAVISQKPSRDICQRGTSLTIQCQVDSQVTMMFWYRQQPGQSLTLIATANQGSEATYESGFVIDKFPISRPNLTFSTLTVSNMSPEDSSIYLCSVDTTRETQYFGPGTRLLVL.

The chain employs TRBV6-2 or TRBV6-3 and TRBJ2-7, with TRBD1 matching over 12 bases. The germline V gene has CDR1 MNHEY and CDR2 SVGEGT. The trim removed 2 bases at V and 0 bases at J, leaving 8 bases unmatched. CDR3 size: 18 residues. The DNA for the CDR3 is TGTGCCAGCAGTTACAGGGGACAGGGGGCCTATAGCTCCTACGAGCAGTACTTC. It specifies CASSYRGQGAYSSYEQYF.

A few counts support this clonotype. The chain is built from TRBV12-3 or TRBV12-4 and TRBJ1-2; D unresolved. The CDR3 is made up of 15 amino acids. The V gene lost 1 base and the J gene lost 0 bases, with 9 bases spanning the gap. This chain's CDR3 is CASSLEGGANYGYTF. The CDR3 nucleotides read TGTGCCAGCAGTTTAGAAGGCGGGGCTAACTATGGCTACACCTTC.

This clonotype was observed many times. V and J are TRBV6-2 or TRBV6-3 and TRBJ1-2, with a tentative D call TRBD1 (6 bases). This CDR3 is built from 16 residues. From germline, CDR1 is MNHEY and CDR2 SVGEGT. V was trimmed by 5 bases and J by 8 bases, leaving 24 bases between them. The DNA for the CDR3 is TGTGCCAGCAGTAACAACAGGGAGAGGAGAATGATGGGCTACACCTTC. This translates into CASSNNRERRMMGYTF.

This chain links TRBV27 with TRBJ2-2; TRBD2 matches 14 bases. The germline CDR1 and CDR2 sequences are MNHEY and SMNVEV (reference sequence). V dropped 6 bases and J dropped 5; count of bases not matched to a gene: 5. This CDR3 region has 16 residues. As DNA, the CDR3 is TGTGCCAGCAGCCCAGGGACTAGCGGGAGAACCGGGGAGCTGTTTTTT. This encodes CASSPGTSGRTGELFF.

This clonotype occurred many times. V and J are TRBV7-9 and TRBJ2-3; 9 bases line up with TRBD2. CDR1 and CDR2 from the germline V gene are SEHNR and FQNEAQ (reference sequence). J lost 2 bases, V lost 7 bases, and 4 bases had no gene match. This CDR3 is 14 amino acids long. The CDR3 nucleotides are TGTGCCAGCACCGTAGCGGGAGACACAGATACGCAGTATTTT. Translated: CASTVAGDTDTQYF.

The J gene is TRBJ2-2, the V gene TRBV12-5, with no clear D. Trimming shortened V by 4 bases and J by 4 bases, and 10 bases separated the two germline ends. This CDR3 has 14 residues. The germline V gene has CDR1 LGHNT and CDR2 FRNRAP. CDR3 sequence: CASGWEGGTGELFF. CDR3 sequence (DNA): TGTGCTAGTGGTTGGGAAGGCGGCACCGGGGAGCTGTTTTTT.

This clonotype was counted many times. CDR3 in DNA: TGTGCCAGCAGTCCTGGGTCGTCGCCTCAAGAGACCCAGTACTTC. Encoded protein: CASSPGSSPQETQYF. V is TRBV28 and J is TRBJ2-5; D gene uncertain. CDR1 and CDR2 (germline): MDHEN, SYDVKM. V lost 5 bases, J lost 2 bases, and 15 bases lay in between. This CDR3 contains 15 residues.

This clonotype showed up many times. The J gene is TRBJ2-7, the V gene TRBV7-9; 9 bases are a match to TRBD1. From germline, CDR1 is SEHNR and CDR2 FQNEAQ (reference sequence). V lost 5 bases to trimming and J lost 2 bases; unmatched junction nucleotides: 10. The CDR3 totals 16 residues. DNA of the CDR3: TGTGCCAGCAGCGTCACGTACAGACAGGGGGCCTACGAGCAGTACTTC. Translated, it gives CASSVTYRQGAYEQYF.

This clonotype has at least ten counts. The chain couples TRBV10-2 to TRBJ2-1; 7 nucleotides agree with TRBD1. The germline gives CDR1 WSHSY, CDR2 SAAADI. The CDR3 contains 15 residues. V trimming: 2 bases; J trimming: 2 bases; junction bases outside the gene matches: 3. CDR3 residues: CASSEGQAPYNEQFF. CDR3 DNA: TGCGCCAGCAGTGAGGGACAGGCTCCCTACAATGAGCAGTTCTTC.